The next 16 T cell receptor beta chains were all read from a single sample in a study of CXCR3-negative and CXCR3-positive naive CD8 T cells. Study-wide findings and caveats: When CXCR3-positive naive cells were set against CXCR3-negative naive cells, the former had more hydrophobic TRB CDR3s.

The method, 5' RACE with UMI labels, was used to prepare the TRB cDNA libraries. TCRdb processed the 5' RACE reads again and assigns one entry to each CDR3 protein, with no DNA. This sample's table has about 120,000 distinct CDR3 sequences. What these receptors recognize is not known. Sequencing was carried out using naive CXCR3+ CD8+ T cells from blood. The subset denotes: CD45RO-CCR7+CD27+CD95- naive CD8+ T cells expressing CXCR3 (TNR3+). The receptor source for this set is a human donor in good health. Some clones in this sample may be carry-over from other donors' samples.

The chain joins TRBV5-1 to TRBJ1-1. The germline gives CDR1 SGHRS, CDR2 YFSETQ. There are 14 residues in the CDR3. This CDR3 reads CASSLDRLNTEAFF.

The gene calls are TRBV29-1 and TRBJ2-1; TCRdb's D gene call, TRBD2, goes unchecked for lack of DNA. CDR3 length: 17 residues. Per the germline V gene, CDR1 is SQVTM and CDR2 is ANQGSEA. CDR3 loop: CSVEGWLAGGSYNEQFF.

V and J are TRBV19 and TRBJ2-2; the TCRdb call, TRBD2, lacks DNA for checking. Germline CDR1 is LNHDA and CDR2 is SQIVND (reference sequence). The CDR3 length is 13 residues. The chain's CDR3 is CALKGRNTGELFF.

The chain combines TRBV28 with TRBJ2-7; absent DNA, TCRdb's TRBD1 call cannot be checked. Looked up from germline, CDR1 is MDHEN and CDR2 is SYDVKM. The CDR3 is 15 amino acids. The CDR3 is CASESGDTSSYEQYF.

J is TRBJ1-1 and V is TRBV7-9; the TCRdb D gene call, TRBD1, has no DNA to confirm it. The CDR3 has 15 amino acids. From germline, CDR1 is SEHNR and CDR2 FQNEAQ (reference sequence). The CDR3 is CASSLAITRSTEAFF.

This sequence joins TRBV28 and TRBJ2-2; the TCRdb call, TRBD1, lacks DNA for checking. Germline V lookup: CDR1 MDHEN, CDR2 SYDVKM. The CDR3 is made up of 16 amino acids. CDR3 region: CASSFSGTVYTGELFF.

The CDR3 is CASSFKETQYF. This chain links TRBV28 with TRBJ2-5. The CDR3 is made up of 11 amino acids. Germline CDR1 reads MDHEN; CDR2 reads SYDVKM.

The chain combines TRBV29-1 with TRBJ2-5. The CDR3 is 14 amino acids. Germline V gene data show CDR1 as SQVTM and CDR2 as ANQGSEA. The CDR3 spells CSVEGVRYQETQYF.

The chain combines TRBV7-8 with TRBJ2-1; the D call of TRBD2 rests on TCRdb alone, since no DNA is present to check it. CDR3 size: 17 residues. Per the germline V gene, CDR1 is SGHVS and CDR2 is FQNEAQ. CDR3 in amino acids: CASRTSGGGSSYNEQFF. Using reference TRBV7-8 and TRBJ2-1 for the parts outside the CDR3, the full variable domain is GAGVSQSPRYKVAKRGQDVALRCDPISGHVSLFWYQQALGQGPEFLTYFQNEAQLDKSGLPSDRFFAERPEGSVSTLKIQRTQQEDSAVYLCASRTSGGGSSYNEQFFGPGTRLTVL.

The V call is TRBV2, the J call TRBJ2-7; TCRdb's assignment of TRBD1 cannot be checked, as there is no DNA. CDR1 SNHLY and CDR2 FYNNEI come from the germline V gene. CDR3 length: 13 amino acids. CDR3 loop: CASSGTPRGEQYF.

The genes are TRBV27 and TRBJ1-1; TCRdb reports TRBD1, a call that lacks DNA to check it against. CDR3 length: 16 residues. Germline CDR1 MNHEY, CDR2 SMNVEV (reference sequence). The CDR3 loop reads CASSRLRQGARSEAFF.

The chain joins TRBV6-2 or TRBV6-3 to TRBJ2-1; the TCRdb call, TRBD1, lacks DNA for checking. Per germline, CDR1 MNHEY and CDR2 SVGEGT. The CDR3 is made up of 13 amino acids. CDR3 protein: CASRETVNNEQFF.

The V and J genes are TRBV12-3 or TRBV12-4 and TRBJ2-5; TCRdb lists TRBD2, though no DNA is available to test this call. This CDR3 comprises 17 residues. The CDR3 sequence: CASSGGVAAVPQETQYF.

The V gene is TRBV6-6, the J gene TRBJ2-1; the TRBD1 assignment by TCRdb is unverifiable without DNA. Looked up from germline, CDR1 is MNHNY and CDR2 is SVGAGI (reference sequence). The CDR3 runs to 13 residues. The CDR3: CASSYSTGNEQFF.

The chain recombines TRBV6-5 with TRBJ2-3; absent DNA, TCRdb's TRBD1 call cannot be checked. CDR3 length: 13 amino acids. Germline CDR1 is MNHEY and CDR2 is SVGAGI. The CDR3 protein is CASRGTALDTQYF.

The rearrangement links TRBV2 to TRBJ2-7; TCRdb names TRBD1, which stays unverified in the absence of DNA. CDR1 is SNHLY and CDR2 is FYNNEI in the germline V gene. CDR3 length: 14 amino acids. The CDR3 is CASRRGATGLLQYF. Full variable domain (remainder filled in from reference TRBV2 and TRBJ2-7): EPEVTQTPSHQVTQMGQEVILRCVPISNHLYFYWYRQILGQKVEFLVSFYNNEISEKSEIFDDQFSVERPDGSNFTLKIRSTKLEDSAMYFCASRRGATGLLQYFGPGTRLTVT.